These 11 T cell receptor beta chains were all obtained from the same sample, sequenced in a study of T cells in localized non-small cell lung cancer. Sequencing was performed with immunoSEQ multiplex PCR; in TCRdb, only in-frame clones are kept and a portion is missing. Of 90,000 or so clones detected, approximately 88% appear once; the ten largest clones hold about 15%. The source material was peripheral blood, sampled before any cancer treatment. These receptors originate from a man between 40 and 75 years old with stage I squamous cell lung carcinoma.

The chain has TRBV6-4 and TRBJ2-5; D tentatively reads TRBD1 or TRBD2 (5 bases each). CDR3 length: 13 residues. Germline values: CDR1 MRHNA, CDR2 SNTAGT. V lost 4 bases to trimming and J lost 5 bases, with 11 bases between them. This chain's CDR3 is CASSVGPGETQYF. The CDR3, as DNA: TGTGCCAGCAGTGTGGGACCAGGGGAGACCCAGTACTTC.

This clone was seen a few times. This chain uses TRBV6-6 with TRBJ1-2; 8 positions agree with TRBD1. Looked up from germline, CDR1 is MNHNY and CDR2 is SVGAGI (reference sequence). The trim removed 4 bases at V and 5 bases at J, leaving 3 bases unmatched. This CDR3 has 13 residues. The CDR3 here is CASSWDRIYGYTF. CDR3 bases: TGTGCCAGCAGTTGGGACAGGATTTATGGCTACACCTTC.

The V call is TRBV19, the J call TRBJ2-3, with TRBD2 as a possible D gene (5 bases). The CDR3 extends over 14 amino acids. Germline V lookup: CDR1 LNHDA, CDR2 SQIVND (reference sequence). Trimming removed 8 bases from V and 1 base from J, with 13 bases in between. Here the CDR3 reads CASHSGQGTDTQYF. CDR3 nucleotide sequence: TGTGCCAGTCACAGCGGTCAGGGCACAGATACGCAGTATTTT.

The rearrangement joins TRBV2 to TRBJ1-1, with 10 nucleotides matching TRBD1. Trimming cost V 6 bases and J 4 bases; bases outside gene matches: 8. The CDR3 runs 15 residues. The germline V gene has CDR1 SNHLY and CDR2 FYNNEI. For the CDR3, the DNA is TGTGCCAGCAGGGGACAGGGGCTTGAATCCACTGAAGCTTTCTTT. It translates to CASRGQGLESTEAFF.

The chain has TRBV7-7 and TRBJ2-1; D gene unclear. CDR3 length: 13 residues. The germline CDR1 and CDR2 sequences are SSHAT and FNYEAQ (reference sequence). With 2 bases removed from V and 2 bases from J, the gap between germline ends came to 4 bases. The CDR3 DNA is TGTGCCAGCAGCTTAACTGCCTACAATGAGCAGTTCTTC. Protein product: CASSLTAYNEQFF.

V usage is TRBV7-9 and J usage is TRBJ1-1; D ambiguous. Trimming stripped 5 bases from V and 2 bases from J, with 9 bases between. Germline V lookup: CDR1 SEHNR, CDR2 FQNEAQ (reference sequence). The CDR3 runs 13 residues. In DNA, the CDR3 is TGTGCCAGCAGCGCAGCTTCCAACACTGAAGCTTTCTTT. This encodes CASSAASNTEAFF.

CDR3 region: CASKAPGGRNQPQHF. DNA of the CDR3: TGTGCCAGCAAAGCTCCAGGGGGGCGAAATCAGCCCCAGCATTTT. The rearrangement joins TRBV2 to TRBJ1-5; 7 positions agree with TRBD1. J gave up 4 bases and V 7 bases, and 10 bases lay outside the gene matches. This CDR3 comprises 15 residues. The germline CDR1 and CDR2 sequences are SNHLY and FYNNEI. Filled out from reference TRBV2 and TRBJ1-5, the complete variable domain reads EPEVTQTPSHQVTQMGQEVILRCVPISNHLYFYWYRQILGQKVEFLVSFYNNEISEKSEIFDDQFSVERPDGSNFTLKIRSTKLEDSAMYFCASKAPGGRNQPQHFGDGTRLSIL.

This CDR3 reads CASSFFPGVNTEAFF. The CDR3 DNA reads TGTGCCAGCAGCTTTTTCCCGGGGGTCAACACTGAAGCTTTCTTT. This chain links TRBV7-2 with TRBJ1-1; possible D gene TRBD1, 5 bases. The V gene's germline CDR1 is SGHTA and CDR2 FQGNSA. V gave up 3 bases and J gave up 2 bases, with 13 bases separating them. The CDR3 covers 15 residues.

The chain combines TRBV7-9 with TRBJ1-1; TRBD1 is a possible D gene (5 bases). This CDR3 has 17 amino acids. Trimming removed 3 bases at V and 0 bases at J, with 17 bases between. Per the germline V gene, CDR1 is SEHNR and CDR2 is FQNEAQ (reference sequence). This chain's CDR3 is CASSFSPGPTLNTEAFF. The CDR3 DNA sequence: TGTGCCAGCAGCTTCTCCCCGGGACCGACACTGAACACTGAAGCTTTCTTT.

In this sample, this clone turned up once. The chain links TRBV11-2 to TRBJ1-2; D gene uncertain. The V gene's germline CDR1 is SGHAT and CDR2 FQNNGV. The V end lost 3 bases, the J end lost 0 bases, and 14 bases lay between the germline ends. The CDR3 is made up of 16 amino acids. In DNA form, the CDR3 reads TGTGCCAGCAGCTTGTCCTCGGGATTTTCTAACTATGGCTACACCTTC. It yields the protein CASSLSSGFSNYGYTF.

This clone was detected only once. This chain connects TRBV29-1 to TRBJ1-2, with TRBD1 identical over 12 bases. J lost 2 bases, V lost 5 bases, and 6 bases had no gene match. Germline CDR1 is SQVTM and CDR2 is ANQGSEA. The CDR3 is made up of 15 amino acids. CDR3 sequence (DNA): TGCAGCGTTATCCCGGGACAGGGGGCAAACTATGGCTACACCTTC. Amino acids: CSVIPGQGANYGYTF.